This T cell receptor beta chain was profiled in a study of blood T cell repertoires in COVID-19. Study-wide context: The United States, Italy and Spain supplied acute and convalescent COVID-19 samples. T cells, B-cell-depleted T cells, or PBMCs provided the cDNA or gDNA that served as material.

The germline V gene has CDR1 MNHEY and CDR2 SVGAGI. The CDR3 totals 15 residues. Trimming took 7 bases from V and 3 from J, leaving 16 bases between them. Per the study methods: Reference gene primer amplification gave estimated nucleated cell counts. Libraries were prepared by immunoSEQ multiplex PCR; TCRdb keeps only in-frame clonotypes and omits some of them. That table furnishes V, J and clone size, whereas the DNA furnished D and trimming. The sample includes about 77,000 clones, roughly four fifths of them seen just once. This TCR derives from a man in his sixties or seventies with active or convalescent COVID-19. The sample consisted of peripheral blood. The chain has TRBV6-5 and TRBJ1-5; D possibly corresponds to TRBD1 (5 bases). The CDR3 sequence is CASISVTGTNQPQHF. The CDR3 DNA reads as TGTGCCAGCATATCGGTTACAGGAACCAATCAGCCCCAGCATTTT.